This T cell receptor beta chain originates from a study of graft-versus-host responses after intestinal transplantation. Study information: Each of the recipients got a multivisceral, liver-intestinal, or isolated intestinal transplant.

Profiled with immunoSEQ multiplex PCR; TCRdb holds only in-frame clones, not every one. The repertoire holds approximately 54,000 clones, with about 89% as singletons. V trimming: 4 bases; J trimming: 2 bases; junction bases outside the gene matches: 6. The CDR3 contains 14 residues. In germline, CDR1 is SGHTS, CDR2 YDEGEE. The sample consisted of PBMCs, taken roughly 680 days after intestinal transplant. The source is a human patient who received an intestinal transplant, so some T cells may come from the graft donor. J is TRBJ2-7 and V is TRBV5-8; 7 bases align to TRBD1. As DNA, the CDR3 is TGTGCCAGCAGCCTTGACAGGGTAGCCTACGAGCAGTACTTC. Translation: CASSLDRVAYEQYF.